This T cell receptor beta chain came from a study of CD8 T cells in ankylosing spondylitis. Overall study findings and caveats: Earlier literature documents some of the motif variants in reactive arthritis synovial fluid and blood. As for the disease-linked clones, they showed a CD8+ phenotype and occurred at relatively low frequencies in peripheral blood. Clones tied to disease were said to be significantly enriched in matched ankylosing spondylitis synovial fluid.

This CDR3 is built from 16 residues. The J segment lost 7 bases and the V segment lost 1 base, leaving 12 bases of the junction unmatched. CDR1 is DFQATT and CDR2 is SNEGSKA in the germline V gene (reference sequence). This clonotype was counted at least ten times. Its antigen remains unknown. MiXCR, applied by TCRdb to the 5' RACE reads, yields one record per CDR3 protein. The table includes around 300,000 distinct CDR3 sequences, 11% detected once. The rearrangement links TRBV20-1 to TRBJ2-1; 8 positions match TRBD2. Sequencing was performed on blood, either unsorted or a sorted T cell fraction (not recorded which). The clonotype originates from a female donor with ankylosing spondylitis or in good health (not recorded which). CDR3 sequence reads: CSARGVAQRERNEQFF. Here the CDR3 DNA reads TGCAGTGCTAGAGGTGTGGCCCAGCGGGAGAGGAATGAGCAGTTCTTC.